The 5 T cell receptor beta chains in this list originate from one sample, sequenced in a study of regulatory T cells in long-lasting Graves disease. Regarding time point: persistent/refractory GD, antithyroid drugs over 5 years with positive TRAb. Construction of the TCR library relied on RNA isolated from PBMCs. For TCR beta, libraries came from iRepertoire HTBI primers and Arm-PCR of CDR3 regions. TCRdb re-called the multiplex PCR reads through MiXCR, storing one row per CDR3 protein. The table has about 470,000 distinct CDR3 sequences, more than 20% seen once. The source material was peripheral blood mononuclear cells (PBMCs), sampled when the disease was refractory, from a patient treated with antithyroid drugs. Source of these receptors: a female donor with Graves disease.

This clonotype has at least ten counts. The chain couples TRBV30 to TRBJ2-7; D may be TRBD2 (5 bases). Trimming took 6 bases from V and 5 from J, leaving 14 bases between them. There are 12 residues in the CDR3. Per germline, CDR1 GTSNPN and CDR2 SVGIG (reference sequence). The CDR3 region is CACRGGGDEQYF. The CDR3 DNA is TGTGCCTGCAGAGGAGGTGGTGACGAGCAGTACTTC.

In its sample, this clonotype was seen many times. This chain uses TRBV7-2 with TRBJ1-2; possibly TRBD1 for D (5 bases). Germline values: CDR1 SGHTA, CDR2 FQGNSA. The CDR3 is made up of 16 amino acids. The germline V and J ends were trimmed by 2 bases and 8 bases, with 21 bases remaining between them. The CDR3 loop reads CASSLSAGDPEGGYTF. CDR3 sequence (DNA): TGTGCCAGCAGCTTATCCGCTGGCGATCCAGAGGGGGGCTACACCTTC.

CDR3 sequence: CASSYRPPGVRFTEAFF. The CDR3 DNA sequence: TGTGCCAGCTCATACCGCCCTCCTGGGGTACGTTTCACTGAAGCTTTCTTT. The rearrangement joins TRBV18 to TRBJ1-1; D is undetermined. Germline CDR1 reads KGHSH; CDR2 reads LQKENI. Trimming took off 5 bases at V and 4 bases at J, with 23 bases between the two ends. This CDR3 region has 17 residues.

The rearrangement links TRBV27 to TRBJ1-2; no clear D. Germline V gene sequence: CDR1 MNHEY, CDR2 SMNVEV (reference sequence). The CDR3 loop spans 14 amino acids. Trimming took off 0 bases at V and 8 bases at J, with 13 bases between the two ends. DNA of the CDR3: TGTGCCAGCAGTTTATCGACGGGGATGGAGGGCTACACCTTC. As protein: CASSLSTGMEGYTF.

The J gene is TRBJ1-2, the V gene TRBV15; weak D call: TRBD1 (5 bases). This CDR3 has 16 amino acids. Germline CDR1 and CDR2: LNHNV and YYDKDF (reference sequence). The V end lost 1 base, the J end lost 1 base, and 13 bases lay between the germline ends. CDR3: CATSRARDGVNYGYTF. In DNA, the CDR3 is TGTGCCACCAGCAGAGCCCGGGACGGTGTTAACTATGGCTACACCTTC.